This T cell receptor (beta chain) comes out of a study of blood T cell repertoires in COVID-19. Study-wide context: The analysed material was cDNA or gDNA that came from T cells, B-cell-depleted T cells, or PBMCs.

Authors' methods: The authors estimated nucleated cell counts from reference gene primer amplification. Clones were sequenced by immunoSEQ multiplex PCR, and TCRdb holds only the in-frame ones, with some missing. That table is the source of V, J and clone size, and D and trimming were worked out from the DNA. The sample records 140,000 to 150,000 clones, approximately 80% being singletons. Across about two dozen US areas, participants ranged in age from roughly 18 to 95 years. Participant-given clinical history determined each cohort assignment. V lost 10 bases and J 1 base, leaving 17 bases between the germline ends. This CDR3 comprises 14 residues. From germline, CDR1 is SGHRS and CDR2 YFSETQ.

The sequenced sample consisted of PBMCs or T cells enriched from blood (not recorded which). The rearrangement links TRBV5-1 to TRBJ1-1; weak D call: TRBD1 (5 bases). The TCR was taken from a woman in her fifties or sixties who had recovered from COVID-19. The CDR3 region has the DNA TGCGCCCGCACCACGGCGGGGGGGAACACTGAAGCTTTCTTT. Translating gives CARTTAGGNTEAFF. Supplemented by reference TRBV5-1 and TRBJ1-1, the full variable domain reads KAGVTQTPRYLIKTRGQQVTLSCSPISGHRSVSWYQQTPGQGLQFLFEYFSETQRNKGNFPGRFSGRQFSNSRSEMNVSTLELGDSALYLCARTTAGGNTEAFFGQGTRLTVV.